This paragraph covers one T cell receptor beta chain sequence. Its antigen is currently unknown. The sample originates from a study of cytomegalovirus exposure and HLA in healthy donors. Broader study findings: The study put under 200 TCR beta chains on its list as cytomegalovirus-associated.

Sequenced by immunoSEQ multiplex PCR; TCRdb stores in-frame clones only, minus some. The table shows about 130,000 clones, with nearly 90% occurring only once. Germline V CDR1 and CDR2: LGHNA, YNFKEQ. CDR3 size: 15 residues. With 1 base removed from V and 9 bases from J, the gap between germline ends came to 18 bases. This clonotype was sampled from a woman younger than 30 in good health and CMV-seronegative. The chain links TRBV4-2 to TRBJ2-5; TRBD2 might be the D (5 bases). Sequencing was done on a sample of PBMCs. CDR3 loop: CASSQGVSGSEAQYF. The CDR3 DNA sequence: TGTGCCAGCAGCCAAGGGGTTTCTGGGTCGGAGGCCCAGTACTTC.